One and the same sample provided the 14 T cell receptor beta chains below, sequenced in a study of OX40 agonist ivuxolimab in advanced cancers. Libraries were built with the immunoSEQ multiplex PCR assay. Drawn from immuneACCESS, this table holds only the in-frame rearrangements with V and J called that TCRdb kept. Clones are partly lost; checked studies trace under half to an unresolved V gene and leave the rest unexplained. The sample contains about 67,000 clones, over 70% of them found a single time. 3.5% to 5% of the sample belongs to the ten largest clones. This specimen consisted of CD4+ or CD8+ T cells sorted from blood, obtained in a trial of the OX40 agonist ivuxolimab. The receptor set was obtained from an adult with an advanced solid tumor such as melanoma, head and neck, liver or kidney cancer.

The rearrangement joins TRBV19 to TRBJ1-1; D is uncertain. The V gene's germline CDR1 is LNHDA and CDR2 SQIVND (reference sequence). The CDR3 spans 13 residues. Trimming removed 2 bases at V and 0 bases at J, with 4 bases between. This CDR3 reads CASSINLNTEAFF. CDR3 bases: TGTGCCAGTAGTATAAATCTGAACACTGAAGCTTTCTTT.

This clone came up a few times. CDR3 bases: TGTGCCAGCAGCTCCCCATCCTCTAGCACAGATACGCAGTATTTT. It translates to CASSSPSSSTDTQYF. This sequence joins TRBV5-5 and TRBJ2-3; D remains ambiguous. Germline assignment: CDR1 SGHKS and CDR2 YYEKEE (reference sequence). This CDR3 is 15 amino acids long. The ends were cut back, 3 bases at V and 0 bases at J, with 11 bases in the middle.

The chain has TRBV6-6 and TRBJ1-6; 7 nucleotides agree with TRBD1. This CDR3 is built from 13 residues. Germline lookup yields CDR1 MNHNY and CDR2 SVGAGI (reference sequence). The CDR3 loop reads CATRGPQHSPLHF. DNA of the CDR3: TGTGCTACTAGGGGGCCGCAGCATTCACCCCTCCACTTT.

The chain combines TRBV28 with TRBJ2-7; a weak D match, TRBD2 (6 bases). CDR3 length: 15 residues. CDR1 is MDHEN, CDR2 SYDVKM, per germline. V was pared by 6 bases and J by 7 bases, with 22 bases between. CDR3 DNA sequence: TGTGCCAGCAGCTTTCCGGTCGGGAGCTCAGAAGAGCAGTACTTC. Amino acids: CASSFPVGSSEEQYF.

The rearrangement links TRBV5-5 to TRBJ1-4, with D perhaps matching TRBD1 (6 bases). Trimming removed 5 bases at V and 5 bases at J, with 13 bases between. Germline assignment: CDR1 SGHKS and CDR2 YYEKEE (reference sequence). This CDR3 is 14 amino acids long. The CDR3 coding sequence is TGTGCCAGCAGTTTCGCGACAGGAAATGAAAAACTGTTTTTT. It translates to CASSFATGNEKLFF. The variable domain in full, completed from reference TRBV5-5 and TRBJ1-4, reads DAGVTQSPTHLIKTRGQQVTLRCSPISGHKSVSWYQQVLGQGPQFIFQYYEKEERGRGNFPDRFSARQFPNYSSELNVNALLLGDSALYLCASSFATGNEKLFFGSGTQLSVL.

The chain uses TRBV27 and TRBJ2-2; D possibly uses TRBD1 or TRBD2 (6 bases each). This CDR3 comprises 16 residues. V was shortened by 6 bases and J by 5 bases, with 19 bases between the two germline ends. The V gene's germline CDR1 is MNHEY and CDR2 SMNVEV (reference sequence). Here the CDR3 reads CASSPRGPLGTGELFF. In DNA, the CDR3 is TGTGCCAGCAGCCCTCGGGGGCCCTTAGGGACCGGGGAGCTGTTTTTT.

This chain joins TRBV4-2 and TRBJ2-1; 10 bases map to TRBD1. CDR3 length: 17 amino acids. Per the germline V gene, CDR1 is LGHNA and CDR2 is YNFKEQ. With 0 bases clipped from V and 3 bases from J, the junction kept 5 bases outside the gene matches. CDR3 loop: CASSQEMGQGYYNEQFF. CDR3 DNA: TGTGCCAGCAGCCAAGAGATGGGACAGGGGTACTACAATGAGCAGTTCTTC.

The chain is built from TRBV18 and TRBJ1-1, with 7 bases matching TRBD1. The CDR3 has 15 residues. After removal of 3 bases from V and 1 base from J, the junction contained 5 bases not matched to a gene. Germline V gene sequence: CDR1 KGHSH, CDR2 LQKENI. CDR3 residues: CASSPGQSANTEAFF. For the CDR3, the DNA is TGTGCCAGCTCACCGGGACAGTCAGCGAACACTGAAGCTTTCTTT.

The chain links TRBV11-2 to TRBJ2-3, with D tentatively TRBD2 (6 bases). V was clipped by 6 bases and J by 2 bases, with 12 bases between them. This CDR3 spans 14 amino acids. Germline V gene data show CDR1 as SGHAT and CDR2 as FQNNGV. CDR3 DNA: TGTGCCAGCAGTAGATGGGACTTCACAGATACGCAGTATTTT. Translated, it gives CASSRWDFTDTQYF.

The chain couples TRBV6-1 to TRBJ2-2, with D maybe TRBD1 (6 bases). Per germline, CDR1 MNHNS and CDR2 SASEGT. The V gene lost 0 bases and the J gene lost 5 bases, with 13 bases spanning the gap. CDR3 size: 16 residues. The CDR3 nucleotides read TGTGCCAGCAGTGAAGCCCAAACAGGGTCTACCGGGGAGCTGTTTTTT. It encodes CASSEAQTGSTGELFF.

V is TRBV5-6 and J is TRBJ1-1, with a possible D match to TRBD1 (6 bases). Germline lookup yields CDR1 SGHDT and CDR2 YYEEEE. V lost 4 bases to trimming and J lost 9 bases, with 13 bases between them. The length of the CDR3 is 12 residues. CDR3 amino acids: CASSLRTAKAFF. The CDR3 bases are TGTGCCAGCAGCCTACGGACAGCTAAAGCTTTCTTT.

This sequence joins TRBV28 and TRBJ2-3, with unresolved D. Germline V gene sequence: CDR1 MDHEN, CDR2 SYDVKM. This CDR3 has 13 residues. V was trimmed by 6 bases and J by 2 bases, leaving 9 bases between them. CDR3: CASSRTYTDTQYF. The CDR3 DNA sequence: TGTGCCAGCAGCCGGACCTACACAGATACGCAGTATTTT.

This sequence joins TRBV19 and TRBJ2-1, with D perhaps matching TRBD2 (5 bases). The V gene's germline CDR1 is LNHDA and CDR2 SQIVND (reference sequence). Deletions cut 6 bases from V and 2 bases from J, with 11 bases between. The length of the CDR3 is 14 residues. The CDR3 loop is CASSRAGAYNEQFF. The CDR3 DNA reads TGTGCCAGTAGCAGAGCCGGGGCCTACAATGAGCAGTTCTTC.

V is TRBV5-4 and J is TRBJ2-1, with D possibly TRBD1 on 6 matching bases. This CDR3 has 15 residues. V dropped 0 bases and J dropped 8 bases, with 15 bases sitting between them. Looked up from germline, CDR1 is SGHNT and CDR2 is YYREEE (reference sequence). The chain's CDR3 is CASSLALGGADEQFF. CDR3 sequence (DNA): TGTGCCAGCAGCTTGGCACTTGGGGGCGCGGATGAGCAGTTCTTC.